The TCR beta chain under discussion was sequenced for a study of cytomegalovirus exposure and HLA in healthy donors. Background on the study: Unique TCRs from HLA-typed donors, 80 million to 90 million of them, were held in an early data release.

Though nominally healthy at sampling, donors likely had unrecorded immune exposures. The primer mix had 60 Vbeta and 13 Jbeta primers. The method was immunoSEQ multiplex PCR; TCRdb's version includes in-frame clones alone and lacks a portion of them. This table has roughly 190,000 clones, 75% to 85% appearing once. The study's findings and limits: Indistinguishability led to the exclusion of some V segments, TRBV6-2 and TRBV6-3 included. Associated with cytomegalovirus, according to the listing, were 150 to 200 TCR beta chains.

Regarding this clone: Its target is not known.

Germline lookup yields CDR1 SGHTA and CDR2 FQGNSA. The trim removed 5 bases at V and 5 bases at J, leaving 7 bases unmatched. The CDR3 loop spans 16 amino acids. The receptor comes from a girl between 5 and 17 years old in good health and CMV-seropositive. Sequenced input: PBMCs. The chain employs TRBV7-2 and TRBJ2-7; 15 nucleotides align to TRBD2. CDR3 in amino acids: CASSPGLAGGLDEQYF. DNA for the CDR3: TGTGCCAGCAGCCCTGGACTAGCGGGGGGGCTCGACGAGCAGTACTTC.